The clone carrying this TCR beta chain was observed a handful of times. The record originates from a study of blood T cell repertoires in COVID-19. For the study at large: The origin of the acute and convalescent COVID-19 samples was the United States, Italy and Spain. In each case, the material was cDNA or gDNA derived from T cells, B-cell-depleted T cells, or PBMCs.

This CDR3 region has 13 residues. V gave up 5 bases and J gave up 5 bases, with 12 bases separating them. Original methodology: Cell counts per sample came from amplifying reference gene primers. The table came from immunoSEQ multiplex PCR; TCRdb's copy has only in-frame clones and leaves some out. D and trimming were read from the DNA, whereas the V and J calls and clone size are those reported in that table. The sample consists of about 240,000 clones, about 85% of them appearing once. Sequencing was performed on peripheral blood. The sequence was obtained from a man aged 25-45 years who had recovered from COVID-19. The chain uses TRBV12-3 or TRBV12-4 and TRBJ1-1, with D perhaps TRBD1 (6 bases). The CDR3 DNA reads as TGTGCCAGCAGTGCTACAGGGAATACTGAAGCTTTCTTT. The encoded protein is CASSATGNTEAFF.